The next 9 T cell receptor beta chains were all read from a single sample in a study of T cells in localized non-small cell lung cancer. Generated by immunoSEQ multiplex PCR, the TCRdb table keeps only in-frame clones and is missing some. The sample has approximately 2,500 clones, about 32% seen once; the top ten hold 15% to 20%. Sample: lung tumor tissue, taken before any cancer treatment. Every receptor here comes from a female donor at least 60 years old with stage II squamous cell lung carcinoma.

This clone was seen once. The V and J genes are TRBV19 and TRBJ1-5; 9 positions match TRBD1. The germline CDR1 and CDR2 sequences are LNHDA and SQIVND (reference sequence). V was clipped by 9 bases and J by 2 bases; unmatched bases: 11. This CDR3 is 16 amino acids long. The CDR3 spells CASAPGQGRGNQPQHF. In nucleotides, the CDR3 is TGTGCCAGCGCACCGGGACAGGGACGGGGCAATCAGCCCCAGCATTTT.

This clone came up a few times. This chain links TRBV1 with TRBJ2-3; the tabulated D call, TRBD2, remains unverified against the DNA. TRBV1 has pseudogene status. CDR3 length: 19 amino acids. This CDR3 is CASSQGNRNRELSTDTQYF. The CDR3 nucleotides are TGCGCCAGCAGCCAAGGGAACCGTAACCGGGAGCTTAGCACAGATACGCAGTATTTT.

In its sample, this clone was seen a few times. V usage is TRBV6-8 and J usage is TRBJ1-4, with D possibly matching TRBD1 (6 bases). The CDR3 is made up of 17 amino acids. Germline loops: CDR1 MNHGY, CDR2 SAAAGT. The V end lost 6 bases, the J end lost 2 bases, and 19 bases lay between the germline ends. Here the CDR3 reads CASRRPRLTGTNEKLFF. The CDR3 DNA reads as TGTGCCAGCAGACGGCCTCGCCTTACAGGGACTAATGAAAAACTGTTTTTT.

The rearrangement links TRBV18 to TRBJ1-2, with D perhaps matching TRBD1 (6 bases). This CDR3 has 14 residues. The V gene's germline CDR1 is KGHSH and CDR2 LQKENI. With 3 bases removed from V and 8 bases from J, the gap between germline ends came to 16 bases. As DNA, the CDR3 is TGTGCCAGCTCACCTCCCCTCGGGGGGGCCGGCTACACCTTC. Residues: CASSPPLGGAGYTF.

The chain joins TRBV19 to TRBJ1-2; the D is unclear. Per germline, CDR1 LNHDA and CDR2 SQIVND (reference sequence). Trimming shortened V by 1 base and J by 4 bases, and 7 bases separated the two germline ends. The length of the CDR3 is 13 residues. The CDR3 region has the DNA TGTGCCAGTAGTATAGTGGGTATCTATGGCTACACCTTC. This gives the protein CASSIVGIYGYTF.

This rearrangement joins TRBV14 to TRBJ2-1; D possibly matches TRBD1 or TRBD2 (5 bases each). Germline V gene sequence: CDR1 SGHDN, CDR2 FVKESK. The CDR3 runs to 21 residues. Deletions cut 0 bases from V and 3 bases from J, with 27 bases between. CDR3 nucleotides: TGTGCCAGCAGCCAAGATCTTAGAGGGGTGCCCGGGGTGGTCAACTACAATGAGCAGTTCTTC. Its translation is CASSQDLRGVPGVVNYNEQFF. Using reference TRBV14 and TRBJ2-1 for the parts outside the CDR3, the full variable domain is EAGVTQFPSHSVIEKGQTVTLRCDPISGHDNLYWYRRVMGKEIKFLLHFVKESKQDESGMPNNRFLAERTGGTYSTLKVQPAELEDSGVYFCASSQDLRGVPGVVNYNEQFFGPGTRLTVL.

The chain links TRBV9 to TRBJ1-1; D remains unclear. Trimming left V 7 bases short and J 1 base short, with 8 bases between. The germline CDR1 and CDR2 sequences are SGDLS and YYNGEE. The CDR3 runs 12 residues. CDR3 sequence reads: CASGSQNTEAFF. The DNA for the CDR3 is TGTGCCAGCGGGAGTCAGAACACTGAAGCTTTCTTT.

The chain joins TRBV19 to TRBJ1-1, with 7 positions matching TRBD1. The CDR3 is made up of 14 amino acids. Trimming took 8 bases from V and 2 from J; bases not matched to a gene: 8. The germline V gene has CDR1 LNHDA and CDR2 SQIVND (reference sequence). CDR3: CASRGGRLNTEAFF. CDR3 nucleotide sequence: TGTGCCAGTCGAGGGGGCCGGCTTAACACTGAAGCTTTCTTT.

This clone was counted a few times. The chain has TRBV9 and TRBJ2-7; tentatively, D is TRBD2 (5 bases). V lost 6 bases to trimming and J lost 3 bases, with 16 bases between them. The CDR3 extends over 14 amino acids. Germline-derived CDR1 and CDR2 are SGDLS and YYNGEE. The chain's CDR3 is CASKSAGVSYEQYF. The CDR3, as DNA: TGTGCCAGCAAAAGCGCCGGGGTGAGCTACGAGCAGTACTTC.